One and the same sample provided the 28 T cell receptor beta chains below, sequenced in a study of identifying expanded T cells in peripheral blood. Libraries were prepared by immunoSEQ multiplex PCR; TCRdb keeps only in-frame clonotypes and omits some of them. The sample holds some 97,000 clones; 88% are singletons and the top ten take approximately 5.7%. Sequenced input: blood. The receptors originated from a person between 18 and 75 years old in good health.

The chain links TRBV13 to TRBJ2-1, with TRBD1 matching 8 bases. This CDR3 is 17 amino acids long. Germline CDR1 PRHDT, CDR2 FYEKMQ (reference sequence). V was clipped by 1 base and J by 3 bases; unmatched bases: 8. CDR3 coding DNA: TGTGCCAGCAGCTTAGAGCTCAAGGACAGGGACTACAATGAGCAGTTCTTC. Amino acid sequence: CASSLELKDRDYNEQFF. The variable domain in full, completed from reference TRBV13 and TRBJ2-1, reads AAGVIQSPRHLIKEKRETATLKCYPIPRHDTVYWYQQGPGQDPQFLISFYEKMQSDKGSIPDRFSAQQFSDYHSELNMSSLELGDSALYFCASSLELKDRDYNEQFFGPGTRLTVL.

The J gene is TRBJ1-1, the V gene TRBV5-4; a possible D gene is TRBD1 (6 bases). The germline V gene encodes CDR1 SGHNT and CDR2 YYREEE (reference sequence). Trimming took 2 bases from V and 7 from J, leaving 18 bases between them. The CDR3 runs to 15 residues. CDR3 DNA: TGTGCCAGCAGCTTTCAACAGGGAGTTCAGTATGAAGCTTTCTTT. It codes for CASSFQQGVQYEAFF.

The rearrangement uses TRBV9 and TRBJ2-6; D is uncertain. Per the germline V gene, CDR1 is SGDLS and CDR2 is YYNGEE. This CDR3 has 14 residues. The V end lost 2 bases, the J end lost 0 bases, and 3 bases lay between the germline ends. CDR3 nucleotide sequence: TGTGCCAGCAGCGTCTCCTCTGGGGCCAACGTCCTGACTTTC. Translated, it gives CASSVSSGANVLTF.

V is TRBV18 and J is TRBJ2-7; 10 bases match TRBD2. V lost 4 bases and J lost 2; bases outside the gene matches: 5. Germline values: CDR1 KGHSH, CDR2 LQKENI. This CDR3 contains 15 residues. The CDR3 protein is CASSLTSGAPYEQYF. CDR3 in DNA: TGTGCCAGCTCACTAACTAGCGGGGCCCCCTACGAGCAGTACTTC.

This chain links TRBV7-2 with TRBJ2-2, with 7 bases aligning to TRBD2. The CDR3 loop spans 16 amino acids. The V segment lost 2 bases and the J segment 6 bases; nucleotides outside the gene matches: 9. The germline CDR1 and CDR2 sequences are SGHTA and FQGNSA. The CDR3 sequence is CASSLRLAGAAGELFF. Here the CDR3 DNA reads TGTGCCAGCAGCTTAAGACTAGCCGGGGCGGCCGGGGAGCTGTTTTTT.

The V and J genes are TRBV18 and TRBJ2-3; 9 nucleotides line up with TRBD1. V shed 4 bases and J 0 bases; nucleotides not matched to a gene: 2. The germline V gene encodes CDR1 KGHSH and CDR2 LQKENI. This CDR3 has 15 amino acids. Written as DNA, the CDR3 is TGTGCCAGCTCACTAGGGACAGGGAGCACAGATACGCAGTATTTT. Protein: CASSLGTGSTDTQYF.

The V call is TRBV4-2, the J call TRBJ1-2, with D maybe TRBD1 (5 bases). The germline gives CDR1 LGHNA, CDR2 YNFKEQ. The CDR3 totals 16 residues. V shed 1 base and J shed 4 bases, with 16 bases lying between them. CDR3 residues: CASSQAVAAGGYGYTF. The CDR3 DNA is TGTGCCAGCAGCCAAGCGGTGGCAGCTGGGGGCTATGGCTACACCTTC.

This clone was counted a few times. The chain is built from TRBV2 and TRBJ1-6, with unresolved D. CDR1 and CDR2 (germline): SNHLY, FYNNEI. The CDR3 consists of 13 residues. Deletions cut 6 bases from V and 7 bases from J, with 10 bases between. The CDR3 spells CASSPDVNSPLHF. As DNA, the CDR3 is TGTGCCAGCAGCCCGGATGTAAATTCACCCCTCCACTTT.

This chain connects TRBV5-1 to TRBJ1-6, with D maybe TRBD1 (5 bases). The ends were cut back, 2 bases at V and 8 bases at J, with 14 bases in the middle. In germline, CDR1 is SGHRS, CDR2 YFSETQ. This CDR3 comprises 15 residues. CDR3 DNA sequence: TGCGCCAGCAGCTTAGATGTCCGACAGCATTCACCCCTCCACTTT. This codes for CASSLDVRQHSPLHF.

A few counts support this clone. This chain joins TRBV29-1 and TRBJ1-1, with a possible D match to TRBD1 (6 bases). Germline V gene lookup returns CDR1 SQVTM and CDR2 ANQGSEA. Trimming removed 7 bases at V and 4 bases at J, with 19 bases between. The CDR3 extends over 14 amino acids. CDR3 sequence: CSGAWQQGPTEAFF. In DNA form, the CDR3 reads TGCAGCGGGGCATGGCAACAGGGTCCCACTGAAGCTTTCTTT.

This clone was detected a few times. The V call is TRBV10-3, the J call TRBJ1-5; 8 nucleotides align to TRBD1. The germline V gene has CDR1 ENHRY and CDR2 SYGVKD. J lost 5 bases, V lost 6 bases, and 3 bases had no gene match. The length of the CDR3 is 13 residues. For the CDR3, the DNA is TGTGCCATCAGATCACAGGGGGATCAGCCCCAGCATTTT. This translates into CAIRSQGDQPQHF.

CDR3 nucleotide sequence: TGTGCCAGCAGCAGGACAGGGTCTAGGGACGAGCAGTTCTTC. This sequence encodes CASSRTGSRDEQFF. This chain joins TRBV27 and TRBJ2-1; TRBD1 matches 8 bases. There are 14 residues in the CDR3. The V gene's germline CDR1 is MNHEY and CDR2 SMNVEV (reference sequence). With V trimmed by 6 bases and J by 10 bases, 11 bases remained unmatched.

The chain combines TRBV10-3 with TRBJ1-6; a possible D gene is TRBD1 (5 bases). V was trimmed by 4 bases and J by 8 bases, leaving 15 bases between them. Germline V CDR1 and CDR2: ENHRY, SYGVKD. CDR3 size: 15 residues. In nucleotides, the CDR3 is TGTGCCATCAGTGGTCAGGGTCGGCAGGATTCACCCCTCCACTTT. It encodes CAISGQGRQDSPLHF.

This clone was observed a single time. The chain joins TRBV7-7 to TRBJ2-1; 7 positions agree with TRBD2. This CDR3 region has 16 residues. After removal of 2 bases from V and 3 bases from J, the junction contained 7 bases not matched to a gene. The germline V gene encodes CDR1 SSHAT and CDR2 FNYEAQ (reference sequence). The CDR3, as DNA: TGTGCCAGCAGCTTATCGAGGACTAGTGGCTACAATGAGCAGTTCTTC. Protein sequence: CASSLSRTSGYNEQFF.

The V and J genes are TRBV10-3 and TRBJ1-1; 10 positions match TRBD1. The germline V gene has CDR1 ENHRY and CDR2 SYGVKD. The trim removed 8 bases at V and 1 base at J, leaving 4 bases unmatched. CDR3 length: 14 amino acids. The DNA of the CDR3 is TGTGCCATCCAATGGGACAGGGGGAACACTGAAGCTTTCTTT. Amino acids: CAIQWDRGNTEAFF.

This clone has just a few counts. The rearrangement joins TRBV7-9 to TRBJ1-5, with D tentatively TRBD1 (5 bases). The CDR3 is 15 residues long. The germline gives CDR1 SEHNR, CDR2 FQNEAQ (reference sequence). Trimming cost V 1 base and J 3 bases, with 10 bases left between them. The CDR3 loop reads CASSLGGMDNQPQHF. CDR3 DNA sequence: TGTGCCAGCAGCTTAGGGGGCATGGACAATCAGCCCCAGCATTTT.

CDR3 sequence reads: CASSWPSGNTGELFF. The CDR3 nucleotides read TGTGCCAGCAGCTGGCCTAGCGGGAACACCGGGGAGCTGTTTTTT. The J gene is TRBJ2-2, the V gene TRBV7-9, with 7 positions matching TRBD2. Germline assignment: CDR1 SEHNR and CDR2 FQNEAQ (reference sequence). CDR3 length: 15 amino acids. J was trimmed by 1 base and V by 4 bases; bases with no gene match: 3.

The V gene is TRBV6-6, the J gene TRBJ2-7; D call uncertain. Germline CDR1 reads MNHNY; CDR2 reads SVGAGI (reference sequence). The CDR3 runs 13 residues. Trimming removed 5 bases at V and 5 bases at J, with 13 bases between. The CDR3 loop is CASSTIRTDEQYF. CDR3 sequence (DNA): TGTGCCAGCAGTACCATCCGTACTGACGAGCAGTACTTC.

This clone occurred once. The gene calls are TRBV18 and TRBJ2-1; D is tentatively TRBD1 or TRBD2 (5 bases each). Germline loops: CDR1 KGHSH, CDR2 LQKENI. Between the trimmed V and J ends, which lost 3 bases and 6 bases, there was a span of 15 bases. The CDR3 runs to 15 residues. The CDR3 is CASSPLLGDRNEQFF. CDR3 sequence (DNA): TGTGCCAGCTCACCGCTCCTGGGGGACCGCAATGAGCAGTTCTTC.

This clone was counted once. In nucleotides, the CDR3 is TGTGCCAGCAGTGGACGCACCGGGACAGATAGCAATCAGCCCCAGCATTTT. It translates to CASSGRTGTDSNQPQHF. This sequence joins TRBV6-1 and TRBJ1-5; TRBD1 matches at 7 bases. V lost 4 bases to trimming and J lost 0 bases; unmatched junction nucleotides: 9. CDR1 is MNHNS, CDR2 SASEGT, per germline. The CDR3 has 17 residues.

In the case of this clone: The same CDR3 also results from other DNA sequences found in this sample. The V call is TRBV5-1, the J call TRBJ2-7; a possible D gene is TRBD2 (5 bases). V was cut by 4 bases and J by 5 bases, with 16 bases left in between. CDR3 size: 14 residues. Germline V gene sequence: CDR1 SGHRS, CDR2 YFSETQ. The CDR3 nucleotides are TGCGCCAGCAGCCTTGGCCGGGGATCCGACGAGCAGTACTTC. Translating it yields CASSLGRGSDEQYF.

The rearrangement joins TRBV14 to TRBJ1-3; possibly TRBD1 for D (5 bases). The germline V gene has CDR1 SGHDN and CDR2 FVKESK. The V end was cut by 6 bases, the J end by 0 bases, with 9 bases between. This CDR3 region has 14 residues. CDR3: CASRFTGSGNTIYF. DNA for the CDR3: TGTGCCAGCAGATTTACAGGCTCTGGAAACACCATATATTTT.

The chain couples TRBV19 to TRBJ1-1, with 8 positions matching TRBD1. This CDR3 has 14 amino acids. V lost 8 bases, J lost 1 base, and 6 bases stayed unmatched. Germline V gene data show CDR1 as LNHDA and CDR2 as SQIVND (reference sequence). CDR3 amino acids: CASRPQGANTEAFF. The CDR3 nucleotides read TGTGCCAGTCGACCTCAGGGGGCGAACACTGAAGCTTTCTTT.

The chain recombines TRBV6-6 with TRBJ2-1; 8 bases agree with TRBD1. The junction had 6 bases not matched to a gene; V was cut back by 5 bases and J by 0 bases. CDR1 and CDR2 (germline): MNHNY, SVGAGI (reference sequence). The CDR3 sequence is 16 residues long. The CDR3 loop is CASSTTTGDSYNEQFF. As DNA, the CDR3 is TGTGCCAGCAGTACCACGACAGGGGACTCCTACAATGAGCAGTTCTTC.

The rearrangement links TRBV5-1 to TRBJ1-4; no definite D call. This CDR3 region has 19 residues. Trimming removed 4 bases at V and 8 bases at J, with 30 bases between. Germline CDR1 SGHRS, CDR2 YFSETQ. The CDR3 DNA reads as TGCGCCAGCAGCCGCCGTCTCTTGGCAATGTTCCCTCAGAGGGAAAAACTGTTTTTT. Translating it yields CASSRRLLAMFPQREKLFF.

The chain couples TRBV7-8 to TRBJ2-2; TRBD2 matches at 7 bases. V shed 7 bases, J shed 4 bases, and the junction held 6 bases outside the gene matches. CDR1 SGHVS and CDR2 FQNEAQ come from the germline V gene. The CDR3 totals 14 residues. CDR3 DNA sequence: TGTGCCAGCAAAATTAGCGGGCCCACCGGGGAGCTGTTTTTT. Protein product: CASKISGPTGELFF.

This chain connects TRBV7-2 to TRBJ1-3, with D maybe TRBD1 (5 bases). The CDR3 sequence is 15 residues long. V lost 1 base and J 0 bases, leaving 7 bases between the germline ends. Per the germline V gene, CDR1 is SGHTA and CDR2 is FQGNSA. CDR3 residues: CASSLGDSSGNTIYF. CDR3 coding DNA: TGTGCCAGCAGCTTAGGAGACAGCTCTGGAAACACCATATATTTT.

J is TRBJ1-1 and V is TRBV19, with D hard to call. This CDR3 contains 14 residues. Trimming cost V 5 bases and J 1 base, with 11 bases left between them. Germline lookup yields CDR1 LNHDA and CDR2 SQIVND (reference sequence). CDR3 sequence reads: CASSRSLRNTEAFF. The CDR3 coding sequence is TGTGCCAGTAGTCGGAGTCTAAGGAACACTGAAGCTTTCTTT.